This passage covers 28 T cell receptor beta chains from one sample sequenced in a study of T-cell memory formation after mild COVID-19. TCRdb reprocessed the 5' RACE reads with MiXCR, giving one entry per CDR3 protein. The repertoire holds a few hundred thousand distinct CDR3 sequences, with about 17% as singletons. Material: PBMCs or a T cell subset sorted from them (not recorded which). These receptors all come from a young man who had mild COVID-19 (a few samples of this study predate the infection). Cell type and time point are not known.

This clonotype was seen a handful of times. The chain employs TRBV10-3 and TRBJ2-7; 10 bases are shared with TRBD1. Looked up from germline, CDR1 is ENHRY and CDR2 is SYGVKD. V lost 10 bases and J lost 0; bases outside the gene matches: 9. The length of the CDR3 is 15 residues. CDR3 coding DNA: TGTGCCACAACACGGGACAGGGGAAGCTCCTACGAGCAGTACGTC. This gives the protein CATTRDRGSSYEQYV.

V usage is TRBV20-1 and J usage is TRBJ2-7; TRBD1 might be the D (5 bases). Trimming took 2 bases from V and 3 from J, leaving 8 bases between them. The germline CDR1 and CDR2 sequences are DFQATT and SNEGSKA (reference sequence). This CDR3 comprises 12 residues. CDR3: CSARQGFYEQYV. The DNA of the CDR3 is TGCAGTGCTAGACAGGGATTCTACGAGCAGTACGTC.

The chain is built from TRBV12-3 or TRBV12-4 and TRBJ2-7; TRBD1 might be the D (5 bases). The CDR3 sequence is 13 residues long. Trimming took off 7 bases at V and 8 bases at J, with 18 bases between the two ends. As DNA, the CDR3 is TGTGCCAGCACCCTGCTTTTCCAGGGTCAGCAGTACTTC. Translated: CASTLLFQGQQYF.

This clonotype was counted once. J is TRBJ1-2 and V is TRBV3-1; weak D call: TRBD1 (6 bases). This CDR3 is 15 amino acids long. V lost 0 bases and J lost 5, with 13 bases in between. Germline assignment: CDR1 LGHDT and CDR2 YNNKEL (reference sequence). Here the CDR3 DNA reads TGTGCCAGCAGCCAAGATCTAGCGGACAGATATGGCTACACCTTC. Protein product: CASSQDLADRYGYTF.

This clonotype has just a few counts. V usage is TRBV10-3 and J usage is TRBJ2-2, with 8 bases identical to TRBD2. The germline V gene encodes CDR1 ENHRY and CDR2 SYGVKD. There are 17 residues in the CDR3. J lost 2 bases, V lost 8 bases, and 13 bases had no gene match. The CDR3 spells CAIRATARGANTGELFF. CDR3 nucleotide sequence: TGTGCCATCCGAGCGACTGCGCGGGGGGCCAACACCGGGGAGCTGTTTTTT.

The chain is built from TRBV25-1 and TRBJ1-3; D unresolved. Germline V gene data show CDR1 as MGHDK and CDR2 as SYGVNS. V was shortened by 4 bases and J by 4 bases, with 8 bases between the two germline ends. CDR3 size: 13 residues. The CDR3 protein is CASSGAGGNTIYF. The CDR3 bases are TGTGCCAGCAGTGGGGCAGGAGGAAACACCATATATTTT.

The chain carries TRBV5-1 and TRBJ2-1; 8 bases line up with TRBD2. Germline CDR1 SGHRS, CDR2 YFSETQ. With 5 bases clipped from V and 2 bases from J, the junction kept 9 bases outside the gene matches. This CDR3 contains 16 residues. CDR3 in DNA: TGCGCCAGCAGACGGGGCGGGGGGCGAGCCTACAATGAGCAGTTCTTC. It specifies CASRRGGGRAYNEQFF.

V gene TRBV29-1 combines with J gene TRBJ1-1; 9 nucleotides match TRBD1. The germline CDR1 and CDR2 sequences are SQVTM and ANQGSEA. V was pared by 5 bases and J by 6 bases, with 7 bases of the junction left unmatched. The CDR3 is 13 residues long. The CDR3 is CSVFQGQGAEAFF. Written as DNA, the CDR3 is TGCAGCGTTTTTCAGGGACAGGGAGCTGAAGCTTTCTTT. The variable domain in full, with the rest retrieved from reference TRBV29-1 and TRBJ1-1, is SAVISQKPSRDICQRGTSLTIQCQVDSQVTMMFWYRQQPGQSLTLIATANQGSEATYESGFVIDKFPISRPNLTFSTLTVSNMSPEDSSIYLCSVFQGQGAEAFFGQGTRLTVV.

Only a few counts were recorded for this clonotype. V gene TRBV5-6 combines with J gene TRBJ1-6, with D hard to call. The CDR3 length is 14 residues. Looked up from germline, CDR1 is SGHDT and CDR2 is YYEEEE. Trimming cost V 2 bases and J 7 bases, with 10 bases left between them. The CDR3: CASSLRQLNSPLHF. The CDR3 DNA reads as TGTGCCAGCAGCTTAAGGCAGCTAAATTCACCCCTCCACTTT.

This chain uses TRBV4-1 with TRBJ1-4; 8 bases fit TRBD1. The V gene end was trimmed by 4 bases and the J gene end by 7 bases; junction bases not matched to a gene: 8. This CDR3 has 15 residues. CDR1 MGHRA and CDR2 YSYEKL come from the germline V gene. CDR3 sequence reads: CASSLAGQEGEKLFF. The CDR3 DNA reads TGCGCCAGCAGCCTCGCGGGACAGGAGGGTGAAAAACTGTTTTTT.

This sequence joins TRBV4-3 and TRBJ2-5; D is perhaps TRBD1 (6 bases). Germline CDR1 LGHNA, CDR2 YSLEER. CDR3 length equals 13 residues. Trimming pared 0 bases from V and 14 bases from J, leaving 16 bases between. The CDR3 sequence is CASSQDYSQGIYF. CDR3 DNA: TGCGCCAGCAGCCAAGATTATTCGCAGGGGATCTACTTC.

This clonotype was seen many times. The chain employs TRBV27 and TRBJ2-7; 7 nucleotides match TRBD2. Germline CDR1 is MNHEY and CDR2 is SMNVEV (reference sequence). The CDR3 has 12 residues. The V segment lost 2 bases and the J segment 12 bases; nucleotides outside the gene matches: 7. For the CDR3, the DNA is TGTGCCAGCAGTTTAATGGGGGGGGACCTGTACGTC. Translated, it gives CASSLMGGDLYV.

This clonotype was seen a few times. This rearrangement joins TRBV10-3 to TRBJ2-2, with D possibly being TRBD2 (6 bases). Deletions cut 11 bases from V and 7 bases from J, with 17 bases between. Germline values: CDR1 ENHRY, CDR2 SYGVKD. The CDR3 is 13 residues long. CDR3 residues: CASQGGRGGELFF. The DNA for the CDR3 is TGTGCCTCGCAGGGAGGTCGGGGCGGGGAGCTGTTTTTT.

In this sample, this clonotype turned up many times. This chain joins TRBV4-1 and TRBJ2-1; tentatively, D is TRBD2 (5 bases). Germline values: CDR1 MGHRA, CDR2 YSYEKL. The length of the CDR3 is 15 residues. The ends were cut back, 0 bases at V and 8 bases at J, with 14 bases in the middle. Here the CDR3 reads CASSQERRGVDEQFF. CDR3 nucleotide sequence: TGCGCCAGCAGCCAAGAGCGACGGGGAGTCGATGAGCAGTTCTTC.

This clonotype turned up a few times. The chain is built from TRBV12-3 or TRBV12-4 and TRBJ2-5; D might be TRBD1 or TRBD2, each matching 6 bases. CDR3 length: 13 amino acids. V lost 7 bases, J lost 2 bases, and 11 bases lay in between. The CDR3 nucleotides read TGTGCCAGCACAGAGGGGGGTCAAGAGACCCAGTACTTC. Translated, it gives CASTEGGQETQYF.

This clonotype was found a few times. The genes are TRBV29-1 and TRBJ1-2; D not resolved. Germline V gives CDR1 SQVTM, CDR2 ANQGSEA. CDR3 size: 12 residues. V lost 4 bases and J lost 6, with 12 bases in between. The CDR3 region is CSVAALKNGYTF. CDR3 sequence (DNA): TGCAGCGTTGCGGCCCTGAAGAATGGCTACACCTTC.

In its sample, this clonotype was seen a few times. The chain links TRBV7-2 to TRBJ1-2; TRBD1 matches 8 bases. CDR1 and CDR2 from the germline V gene are SGHTA and FQGNSA. After removal of 5 bases from V and 3 bases from J, the junction contained 8 bases not matched to a gene. This CDR3 is built from 15 residues. CDR3 region: CASSHPDRGHYGYTF. CDR3 in DNA: TGTGCCAGCAGCCACCCAGACAGGGGTCACTATGGCTACACCTTC.

This clonotype was found a few times. V is TRBV5-5 and J is TRBJ2-3; the D gene is possibly TRBD1 (6 bases). The V end was cut by 7 bases, the J end by 0 bases, with 15 bases between. Germline CDR1 and CDR2: SGHKS and YYEKEE (reference sequence). The CDR3 length is 15 residues. The CDR3 here is CASSYRDSSTDTQYF. DNA for the CDR3: TGTGCCAGCTCATACAGGGATTCTAGCACAGATACGCAGTATTTT.

V usage is TRBV6-2 or TRBV6-3 and J usage is TRBJ2-1; 11 nucleotides match TRBD1. Germline-derived CDR1 and CDR2 are MNHEY and SVGEGT. The junction had 0 bases not matched to a gene; V was cut back by 8 bases and J by 0 bases. The CDR3 spans 14 residues. CDR3 sequence (DNA): TGTGCCAGCGGGACAGGGGGCTCCTACAATGAGCAGTTCTTC. Protein sequence: CASGTGGSYNEQFF.

The chain carries TRBV6-2 or TRBV6-3 and TRBJ1-5; D may be TRBD1 (6 bases). Between the trimmed V and J ends, which lost 0 bases and 5 bases, there was a span of 14 bases. Germline assignment: CDR1 MNHEY and CDR2 SVGEGT. This CDR3 is built from 16 residues. The CDR3 region has the DNA TGTGCCAGCAGTTACTCTACAGGGAGATGGTATCAGCCCCAGCATTTT. It specifies CASSYSTGRWYQPQHF.

This clonotype was counted a few times. The chain couples TRBV7-2 to TRBJ1-6, with 10 positions matching TRBD1. The CDR3 is 14 amino acids. V lost 4 bases, J lost 14 bases, and 8 bases stayed unmatched. CDR1 SGHTA and CDR2 FQGNSA come from the germline V gene. This chain's CDR3 is CASSSSGDRGTLHF. The CDR3 DNA is TGTGCCAGCAGCTCTAGTGGGGACAGGGGCACCCTCCACTTT. Full variable domain (missing parts from reference TRBV7-2 and TRBJ1-6): GAGVSQSPSNKVTEKGKDVELRCDPISGHTALYWYRQSLGQGLEFLIYFQGNSAPDKSGLPSDRFSAERTGGSVSTLTIQRTQQEDSAVYLCASSSSGDRGTLHFGNGTRLTVT.

The rearrangement links TRBV5-4 to TRBJ2-7; D may be TRBD2 (5 bases). Between the trimmed V and J ends, which lost 4 bases and 2 bases, there was a span of 13 bases. In germline, CDR1 is SGHNT, CDR2 YYREEE (reference sequence). The CDR3 consists of 14 residues. The CDR3: CASSAGGDTYEQYF. The CDR3 coding sequence is TGTGCCAGCAGCGCGGGCGGAGACACCTACGAGCAGTACTTC.

This clonotype was seen a few times. This sequence joins TRBV7-8 and TRBJ1-2; 12 bases fit TRBD1. J gave up 8 bases and V 1 base, and 5 bases lay outside the gene matches. The CDR3 has 15 amino acids. Germline values: CDR1 SGHVS, CDR2 FQNEAQ. The CDR3 loop reads CASSLVGDRGRGYTF. The DNA for the CDR3 is TGTGCCAGCAGCTTAGTGGGGGACAGGGGGCGAGGCTACACCTTC.

V usage is TRBV2 and J usage is TRBJ1-6; D unresolved. There are 14 residues in the CDR3. V was pared by 8 bases and J by 7 bases, with 15 bases between. CDR1 is SNHLY and CDR2 is FYNNEI in the germline V gene. CDR3 sequence (DNA): TGTGCCAGCTCAACGGAGGGTACCAATTCACCCCTCCACTTT. It codes for CASSTEGTNSPLHF. The whole variable domain, filled in from reference TRBV2 and TRBJ1-6, reads EPEVTQTPSHQVTQMGQEVILRCVPISNHLYFYWYRQILGQKVEFLVSFYNNEISEKSEIFDDQFSVERPDGSNFTLKIRSTKLEDSAMYFCASSTEGTNSPLHFGNGTRLTVT.

This clonotype was observed a handful of times. The genes are TRBV21-1 and TRBJ1-1. TRBV21-1 is a pseudogene segment. The CDR3 is 11 residues long. The CDR3 region is CASSNTAEAFF. CDR3 nucleotides: TGTGCCAGCAGCAACACAGCCGAAGCTTTCTTT.

The chain is built from TRBV20-1 and TRBJ2-3; the match to TRBD2 covers 11 bases. The V and J ends lost 4 bases and 0 bases, in that order; junction bases with no gene match: 3. The germline V gene encodes CDR1 DFQATT and CDR2 SNEGSKA (reference sequence). The CDR3 covers 15 residues. DNA for the CDR3: TGCAGTGCTACTAGCGGGGGGTCTAGCACAGATACGCAGTATTTT. This translates into CSATSGGSSTDTQYF.

The chain links TRBV12-3 or TRBV12-4 to TRBJ1-1; the D is unclear. The CDR3 sequence is 14 residues long. The V end was cut by 6 bases, the J end by 1 base, with 12 bases between. The DNA of the CDR3 is TGTGCCAGCAGGGGCCTCACAGAGAACACTGAAGCTTTCTTT. It codes for CASRGLTENTEAFF.

This clonotype was found many times. The chain couples TRBV10-3 to TRBJ1-1; 7 nucleotides agree with TRBD1. The CDR3 contains 15 residues. V lost 2 bases to trimming and J lost 2 bases; unmatched junction nucleotides: 5. Germline CDR1 is ENHRY and CDR2 is SYGVKD. Here the CDR3 reads CAISESRGGNTEAFF. In nucleotides, the CDR3 is TGTGCCATCAGTGAGAGCAGGGGGGGAAACACTGAAGCTTTCTTT.